One and the same sample provided the 22 T cell receptor beta chains below, sequenced in a study of T cell repertoires in cytomegalovirus infection. TCRdb re-called the reads through MiXCR, storing one row per CDR3 protein. The data show 310,000 or so distinct CDR3 sequences, roughly 25% seen once. Their recognized antigens are unknown. The material sequenced was cultured PBMCs, taken from culture after CMV antigen stimulation. The receptors stem from a human donor in good health (CMV status not recorded). Some clones in this sample may be carry-over from other donors' samples.

This chain joins TRBV4-1 and TRBJ2-7, with D perhaps matching TRBD1 or TRBD2 (5 bases each). Germline V gives CDR1 MGHRA, CDR2 YSYEKL. V gave up 5 bases and J gave up 6 bases, with 20 bases separating them. The CDR3 totals 15 residues. This CDR3 reads CASSVGTGPTGEQYF. Here the CDR3 DNA reads TGCGCCAGCAGCGTAGGGACCGGACCTACGGGCGAGCAGTACTTC.

This clonotype was recorded at least ten times. J is TRBJ2-1 and V is TRBV4-3, with TRBD1 matching over 9 bases. The germline V gene has CDR1 LGHNA and CDR2 YSLEER. This CDR3 is built from 14 residues. V dropped 5 bases and J dropped 7; count of bases not matched to a gene: 6. The DNA for the CDR3 is TGCGCCAGCAGCGAGGGACAGGGCCGAAATGAGCAGTTCTTC. Protein sequence: CASSEGQGRNEQFF.

This clonotype turned up a few times. The rearrangement uses TRBV4-1 and TRBJ2-5, with TRBD1 matching over 8 bases. In germline, CDR1 is MGHRA, CDR2 YSYEKL. The length of the CDR3 is 14 residues. V dropped 0 bases and J dropped 5; count of bases not matched to a gene: 2. The CDR3 here is CASSQDPGGETQYF. The CDR3, as DNA: TGCGCCAGCAGCCAAGATCCAGGGGGCGAGACCCAGTACTTC.

This clonotype was counted between two and nine times. The chain has TRBV10-3 and TRBJ2-5; 11 bases match TRBD1. Looked up from germline, CDR1 is ENHRY and CDR2 is SYGVKD. The J segment lost 5 bases and the V segment lost 6 bases, leaving 5 bases of the junction unmatched. This CDR3 comprises 14 residues. This CDR3 is CAISSGQGDETQYF. In DNA form, the CDR3 reads TGTGCCATCAGCTCGGGACAGGGGGATGAGACCCAGTACTTC.

This clonotype was detected many times. DNA for the CDR3: TGTGCCAGCAGCTGGGTAGCGGTGAGCTCCTACAATGAGCAGTTCTTC. Translation: CASSWVAVSSYNEQFF. The chain couples TRBV7-9 to TRBJ2-1, with a possible D match to TRBD2 (6 bases). The CDR3 totals 16 residues. V lost 4 bases and J 0 bases, leaving 13 bases between the germline ends. Germline V lookup: CDR1 SEHNR, CDR2 FQNEAQ (reference sequence).

This clonotype was detected only a few times. V usage is TRBV18 and J usage is TRBJ1-1; 9 nucleotides match TRBD1. In germline, CDR1 is KGHSH, CDR2 LQKENI. V dropped 5 bases and J dropped 4; count of bases not matched to a gene: 11. There are 16 residues in the CDR3. The DNA of the CDR3 is TGTGCCAGCTCAACCGGAGAGGGACAGGGTGGCACTGAAGCTTTCTTT. This gives the protein CASSTGEGQGGTEAFF.

This clonotype has ten or more counts. The genes are TRBV7-2 and TRBJ1-2; D remains ambiguous. V shed 3 bases and J shed 2 bases, with 7 bases lying between them. The CDR3 totals 13 residues. The germline CDR1 and CDR2 sequences are SGHTA and FQGNSA. CDR3 coding DNA: TGTGCCAGCAGCTTGGGAGGGAACTATGGCTACACCTTC. Amino acids: CASSLGGNYGYTF.

This rearrangement joins TRBV10-3 to TRBJ1-2, with D uncertain. Deletions cut 11 bases from V and 3 bases from J, with 19 bases between. The CDR3 sequence is 14 residues long. Germline CDR1 is ENHRY and CDR2 is SYGVKD. CDR3 DNA: TGTGCCCTCCAGCCGGGAGGTGGGGACTATGGCTACACCTTC. Translation: CALQPGGGDYGYTF.

The chain is built from TRBV2 and TRBJ2-1; perhaps D is TRBD1 or TRBD2 (5 bases each). The CDR3 consists of 15 residues. The ends were cut back, 5 bases at V and 9 bases at J, with 20 bases in the middle. Germline V gene sequence: CDR1 SNHLY, CDR2 FYNNEI. CDR3: CASSSRDPKVGEQFF. The CDR3 nucleotides read TGTGCCAGCAGTTCCCGGGACCCGAAGGTTGGTGAGCAGTTCTTC.

Comment on this clonotype: At one of its ends the junction is not consistent with the germline gene, which may arise from a read error. The V call is TRBV5-4, the J call TRBJ2-6; TRBD2 might be the D (5 bases). The CDR3 contains 14 residues. Germline values: CDR1 SGHNT, CDR2 YYREEE (reference sequence). The CDR3 region is CAISRDSGANVLTF. In DNA form, the CDR3 reads TGTGCCATCAGCCGGGACTCTGGGGCCAACGTCCTGACTTTC. Full variable domain (missing parts from reference TRBV5-4 and TRBJ2-6): ETGVTQSPTHLIKTRGQQVTLRCSSQSGHNTVSWYQQALGQGPQFIFQYYREEENGRGNFPPRFSGLQFPNYSSELNVNALELDDSALYLCAISRDSGANVLTFGAGSRLTVL.

The chain links TRBV5-6 to TRBJ2-3, with 10 bases fitting TRBD2. V gave up 7 bases and J gave up 5 bases; unmatched junction bases: 13. The CDR3 extends over 16 amino acids. Germline V gene data show CDR1 as SGHDT and CDR2 as YYEEEE. CDR3 DNA: TGTGCCAGCGAGGGGTGGCTAGCGGGAGCTGGAGATACGCAGTATTTT. Encoded protein: CASEGWLAGAGDTQYF.

This chain connects TRBV18 to TRBJ1-1; possibly TRBD1 for D (6 bases). The CDR3 extends over 14 amino acids. CDR1 and CDR2 from the germline V gene are KGHSH and LQKENI. Trimming left V 3 bases short and J 3 bases short, with 11 bases between. Here the CDR3 reads CASSPRGGDTEAFF. The CDR3 nucleotides read TGTGCCAGCTCACCCAGGGGTGGTGACACTGAAGCTTTCTTT.

The chain joins TRBV7-2 to TRBJ2-7; 7 nucleotides match TRBD1. This CDR3 comprises 15 residues. Germline V gene data show CDR1 as SGHTA and CDR2 as FQGNSA. V was clipped by 2 bases and J by 5 bases; unmatched bases: 9. CDR3 sequence: CASSLQGGLSHEQYF. The CDR3 DNA reads as TGTGCCAGCAGCTTACAAGGGGGCTTAAGCCACGAGCAGTACTTC.

There are a few counts of this clonotype. This chain links TRBV6-5 with TRBJ2-5, with 9 bases matching TRBD2. This CDR3 has 16 amino acids. With V trimmed by 5 bases and J by 0 bases, 7 bases remained unmatched. CDR1 is MNHEY and CDR2 is SVGAGI in the germline V gene. The CDR3 sequence is CASSPRLAEYQETQYF. CDR3 DNA sequence: TGTGCCAGCAGTCCCCGACTAGCGGAATACCAAGAGACCCAGTACTTC.

This chain uses TRBV12-3 or TRBV12-4 with TRBJ1-2; 7 nucleotides line up with TRBD1. CDR3 length: 14 residues. V trimming: 3 bases; J trimming: 3 bases; junction bases outside the gene matches: 4. The CDR3 sequence is CASSLTGSYYGYTF. The CDR3 nucleotides are TGTGCCAGCAGTTTGACAGGGAGCTACTATGGCTACACCTTC.

The rearrangement joins TRBV19 to TRBJ1-2; no clear D gene. The CDR3 contains 14 residues. Germline V CDR1 and CDR2: LNHDA, SQIVND (reference sequence). The germline V and J ends were trimmed by 7 bases and 0 bases, with 12 bases remaining between them. CDR3 region: CASTKTRSNYGYTF. The CDR3 DNA reads TGTGCCAGTACCAAGACACGCTCTAACTATGGCTACACCTTC.

The table lists this clonotype with a few counts. The rearrangement joins TRBV18 to TRBJ2-5; D is ambiguous. This CDR3 region has 15 residues. Germline CDR1 is KGHSH and CDR2 is LQKENI. Trimming took off 5 bases at V and 1 base at J, with 14 bases between the two ends. The CDR3 DNA reads as TGTGCCAGCTCAGCAAACGTCGCACTCCAAGAGACCCAGTACTTC. It is translated as CASSANVALQETQYF.

The chain links TRBV28 to TRBJ2-7; D call uncertain. V lost 5 bases, J lost 0 bases, and 11 bases lay in between. Germline CDR1 and CDR2: MDHEN and SYDVKM. The CDR3 runs to 14 residues. CDR3 in amino acids: CASSPNSPSYEQYF. CDR3 DNA: TGTGCCAGCAGTCCCAACAGCCCCTCCTACGAGCAGTACTTC.

This clonotype was seen ten or more times. J is TRBJ1-3 and V is TRBV7-6, with D hard to call. The germline gives CDR1 SGHVS, CDR2 FNYEAQ. Between the trimmed V and J ends, which lost 5 bases and 2 bases, there was a span of 7 bases. The CDR3 contains 13 residues. This CDR3 is CASSPNPGNTIYF. The CDR3 bases are TGTGCCAGCAGCCCAAATCCTGGAAACACCATATATTTT.

J is TRBJ1-1 and V is TRBV5-6; maybe TRBD1 (5 bases). Trimming took 4 bases from V and 4 from J, leaving 11 bases between them. The CDR3 has 13 amino acids. Germline loops: CDR1 SGHDT, CDR2 YYEEEE. The CDR3 is CASSPAGATEAFF. The CDR3 DNA is TGTGCCAGCAGCCCGGCCGGGGCCACTGAAGCTTTCTTT.

This clonotype was seen a few times. The J gene is TRBJ2-3, the V gene TRBV19; D may match TRBD1 or TRBD2 (6 bases each). Trimming pared 2 bases from V and 6 bases from J, leaving 18 bases between. CDR3 length: 16 residues. The germline V gene encodes CDR1 LNHDA and CDR2 SQIVND (reference sequence). The chain's CDR3 is CASSISAGGAADTQYF. The CDR3 coding sequence is TGTGCCAGTAGTATATCCGCCGGGGGCGCGGCCGATACGCAGTATTTT.

This clonotype was seen a handful of times. V gene TRBV6-5 combines with J gene TRBJ2-7, with 9 bases aligning to TRBD2. With V trimmed by 0 bases and J by 1 base, 4 bases remained unmatched. CDR3 length: 16 amino acids. The germline V gene has CDR1 MNHEY and CDR2 SVGAGI. CDR3 protein: CASSYSNLAGSYEQYF. CDR3 bases: TGTGCCAGCAGTTACTCGAATCTAGCGGGATCCTACGAGCAGTACTTC.